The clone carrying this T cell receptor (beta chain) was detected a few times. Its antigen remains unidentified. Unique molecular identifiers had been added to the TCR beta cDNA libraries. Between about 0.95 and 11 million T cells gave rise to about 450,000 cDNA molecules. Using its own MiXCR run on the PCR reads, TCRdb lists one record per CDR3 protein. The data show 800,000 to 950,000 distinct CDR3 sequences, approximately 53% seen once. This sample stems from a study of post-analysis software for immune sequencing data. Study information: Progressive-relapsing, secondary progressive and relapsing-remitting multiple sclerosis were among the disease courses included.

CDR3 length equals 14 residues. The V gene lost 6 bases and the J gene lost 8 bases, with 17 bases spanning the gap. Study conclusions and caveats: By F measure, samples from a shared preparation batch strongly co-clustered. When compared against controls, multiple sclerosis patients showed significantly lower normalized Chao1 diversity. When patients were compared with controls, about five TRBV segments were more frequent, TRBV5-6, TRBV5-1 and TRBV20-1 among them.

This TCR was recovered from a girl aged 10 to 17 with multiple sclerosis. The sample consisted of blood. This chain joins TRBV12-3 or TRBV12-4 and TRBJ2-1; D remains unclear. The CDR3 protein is CASRIAAAWDEQFF. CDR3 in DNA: TGTGCCAGCAGAATAGCTGCGGCCTGGGATGAGCAGTTCTTC.